Below are 2 T cell receptor beta chains sequenced from a single sample in a study of blood T cell repertoires in COVID-19. Assay: immunoSEQ multiplex PCR; the TCRdb copy retains only in-frame clones and omits some. The table shows around 340,000 clones, with approximately 86% occurring only once. Sequenced material: peripheral blood. These receptors all stem from a woman aged 55-75 years with COVID-19, enrolled during active disease.

The genes are TRBV18 and TRBJ2-2, with 9 bases identical to TRBD1. The CDR3 runs to 15 residues. Unmatched junction bases numbered 6, after V lost 4 bases and J lost 6 bases. CDR1 is KGHSH and CDR2 is LQKENI in the germline V gene. CDR3 DNA sequence: TGTGCCAGCTCACTACGGACAGGGGCGGCCGGGGAGCTGTTTTTT. Its translation: CASSLRTGAAGELFF.

The genes are TRBV5-1 and TRBJ2-3; TRBD2 agrees at 10 bases. This CDR3 has 16 residues. The trim removed 4 bases at V and 3 bases at J, leaving 8 bases unmatched. In germline, CDR1 is SGHRS, CDR2 YFSETQ. CDR3 sequence: CASSPGAGGRTDTQYF. In DNA form, the CDR3 reads TGCGCCAGCAGCCCGGGAGCGGGGGGGAGGACAGATACGCAGTATTTT.